This passage covers 14 T cell receptor beta chains from one sample sequenced in a study of cytomegalovirus exposure and HLA in healthy donors. 60 Vbeta and 13 Jbeta primers were used in PCR. Clones were sequenced by immunoSEQ multiplex PCR, and TCRdb holds only the in-frame ones, with some missing. This table has 120,000 to 150,000 clones, approximately 82% appearing once. The sequencing sample was made of PBMCs. The receptors here all came from a woman aged 40 to 50 in good health and CMV-seronegative.

V is TRBV7-2 and J is TRBJ2-5; 8 bases are shared with TRBD1. CDR1 and CDR2 from the germline V gene are SGHTA and FQGNSA. The CDR3 covers 12 residues. Unmatched junction bases numbered 3, after V lost 7 bases and J lost 5 bases. The DNA of the CDR3 is TGTGCCAGCAAGGACAGGGTCGAGACCCAGTACTTC. Its protein is CASKDRVETQYF.

The chain is built from TRBV7-2 and TRBJ2-2; 10 nucleotides agree with TRBD2. With V trimmed by 4 bases and J by 3 bases, 5 bases remained unmatched. Germline CDR1 reads SGHTA; CDR2 reads FQGNSA. This CDR3 is 16 amino acids long. The DNA of the CDR3 is TGTGCCAGCAGCTGGACTAGCGGAGAATACACCGGGGAGCTGTTTTTT. It yields the protein CASSWTSGEYTGELFF.

This clone was seen more than once but under ten times. This chain joins TRBV6-6 and TRBJ1-1; tentatively, D is TRBD1 (5 bases). The V gene lost 10 bases and the J gene lost 1 base, with 16 bases spanning the gap. The CDR3 is 14 residues long. Looked up from germline, CDR1 is MNHNY and CDR2 is SVGAGI (reference sequence). CDR3 nucleotide sequence: TGTGCCACTTCAGTCTGGGGCACGAACACTGAAGCTTTCTTT. Protein: CATSVWGTNTEAFF.

The rearrangement links TRBV11-2 to TRBJ2-1; TRBD2 aligns across 9 bases. The CDR3 loop spans 15 amino acids. Trimming took 4 bases from V and 5 from J; bases not matched to a gene: 6. CDR1 is SGHAT, CDR2 FQNNGV, per germline. CDR3 nucleotide sequence: TGTGCCAGCAGCTCCTCAGCGGGAGGAAACAATGAGCAGTTCTTC. Translating gives CASSSSAGGNNEQFF.

The gene calls are TRBV7-9 and TRBJ1-4; D is unresolved. V was pared by 3 bases and J by 7 bases, with 6 bases between. Germline CDR1 and CDR2: SEHNR and FQNEAQ (reference sequence). CDR3 length equals 12 residues. CDR3 bases: TGTGCCAGCAGCTTGAACTTTGAAAAACTGTTTTTT. Protein: CASSLNFEKLFF.

This clone showed up just once. This chain uses TRBV27 with TRBJ1-1, with D perhaps matching TRBD1 (6 bases). The CDR3 has 15 residues. Germline-derived CDR1 and CDR2 are MNHEY and SMNVEV (reference sequence). V lost 6 bases and J lost 5, with 19 bases in between. The CDR3 coding sequence is TGTGCCAGCAGCCGACCCAGGGGAGGGGGGACTGAAGCTTTCTTT. It translates to CASSRPRGGGTEAFF.

The chain has TRBV15 and TRBJ1-1; D remains ambiguous. CDR1 LNHNV and CDR2 YYDKDF come from the germline V gene (reference sequence). V lost 3 bases to trimming and J lost 3 bases, with 8 bases between them. This CDR3 contains 13 residues. The chain's CDR3 is CATSSRQDTEAFF. DNA of the CDR3: TGTGCCACCAGCAGCAGGCAAGACACTGAAGCTTTCTTT.

As to this clone: At one of its ends the junction is not consistent with the germline gene, which may arise from a read error. Other nucleotide sequences in the sample specify the same CDR3. J is TRBJ2-4 and V is TRBV9; 8 bases are shared with TRBD2. This CDR3 spans 12 amino acids. Germline lookup yields CDR1 SGDLS and CDR2 YYNGEE. The CDR3 sequence: CASSAGGGIQYF. CDR3 nucleotide sequence: TGTGCCAGTAGCGCGGGAGGAGGCATTCAGTACTTC.

This chain joins TRBV15 and TRBJ2-5, with D unclear. V shed 0 bases and J shed 3 bases, with 11 bases lying between them. This CDR3 has 15 residues. Germline CDR1 LNHNV, CDR2 YYDKDF (reference sequence). The CDR3 nucleotides read TGTGCCACCAGCAGAGATCGGTCGACAAAAGAGACCCAGTACTTC. Protein product: CATSRDRSTKETQYF.

V and J are TRBV9 and TRBJ2-7; maybe TRBD1 (6 bases). The CDR3 length is 15 residues. Trimming stripped 2 bases from V and 4 bases from J, with 16 bases between. In germline, CDR1 is SGDLS, CDR2 YYNGEE. CDR3 protein: CASSVSTGEGYEQYF. DNA of the CDR3: TGTGCCAGCAGCGTGTCGACAGGCGAAGGGTACGAGCAGTACTTC.

The chain recombines TRBV6-1 with TRBJ1-2; no definite D call. V was trimmed by 0 bases and J by 4 bases, leaving 9 bases between them. This CDR3 spans 14 amino acids. Germline values: CDR1 MNHNS, CDR2 SASEGT. CDR3 protein: CASSEAYRFYGYTF. CDR3 in DNA: TGTGCCAGCAGTGAAGCGTACAGATTCTATGGCTACACCTTC.

This chain joins TRBV10-2 and TRBJ2-7; D perhaps matches TRBD1 (5 bases). Deletions cut 3 bases from V and 2 bases from J, with 11 bases between. CDR3 length: 14 residues. CDR1 WSHSY and CDR2 SAAADI come from the germline V gene. The CDR3 DNA sequence: TGCGCCAGCAGTGAAGTATACAGGACCTACGAGCAGTACTTC. Amino acids: CASSEVYRTYEQYF.

This clone was seen just once. The chain has TRBV27 and TRBJ2-7, with 8 nucleotides matching TRBD2. Germline assignment: CDR1 MNHEY and CDR2 SMNVEV (reference sequence). The trim removed 2 bases at V and 0 bases at J, leaving 3 bases unmatched. The CDR3 totals 15 residues. The CDR3 DNA follows: TGTGCCAGCAGTTTACAGCGGGAGAGCTCCTACGAGCAGTACTTC. Amino acids: CASSLQRESSYEQYF.

The chain carries TRBV4-2 and TRBJ2-5; TRBD2 is a possible D gene (5 bases). Germline V lookup: CDR1 LGHNA, CDR2 YNFKEQ. Between the trimmed V and J ends, which lost 3 bases and 2 bases, there was a span of 7 bases. The CDR3 is made up of 13 amino acids. This chain's CDR3 is CASSQGDQETQYF. The CDR3 DNA reads as TGTGCCAGCAGCCAGGGAGATCAAGAGACCCAGTACTTC.